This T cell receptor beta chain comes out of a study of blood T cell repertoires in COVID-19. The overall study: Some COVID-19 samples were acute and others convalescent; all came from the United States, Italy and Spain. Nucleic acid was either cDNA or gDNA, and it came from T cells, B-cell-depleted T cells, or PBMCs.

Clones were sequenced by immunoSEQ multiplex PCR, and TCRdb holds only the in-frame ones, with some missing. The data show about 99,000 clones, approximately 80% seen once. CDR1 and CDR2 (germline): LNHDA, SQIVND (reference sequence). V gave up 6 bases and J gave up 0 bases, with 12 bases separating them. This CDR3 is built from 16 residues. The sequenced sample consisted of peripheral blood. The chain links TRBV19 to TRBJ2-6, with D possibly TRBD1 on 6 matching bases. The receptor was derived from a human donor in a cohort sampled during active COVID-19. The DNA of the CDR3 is TGTGCCAGTAGCATGGGACAAGCCTCTGGGGCCAACGTCCTGACTTTC. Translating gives CASSMGQASGANVLTF.